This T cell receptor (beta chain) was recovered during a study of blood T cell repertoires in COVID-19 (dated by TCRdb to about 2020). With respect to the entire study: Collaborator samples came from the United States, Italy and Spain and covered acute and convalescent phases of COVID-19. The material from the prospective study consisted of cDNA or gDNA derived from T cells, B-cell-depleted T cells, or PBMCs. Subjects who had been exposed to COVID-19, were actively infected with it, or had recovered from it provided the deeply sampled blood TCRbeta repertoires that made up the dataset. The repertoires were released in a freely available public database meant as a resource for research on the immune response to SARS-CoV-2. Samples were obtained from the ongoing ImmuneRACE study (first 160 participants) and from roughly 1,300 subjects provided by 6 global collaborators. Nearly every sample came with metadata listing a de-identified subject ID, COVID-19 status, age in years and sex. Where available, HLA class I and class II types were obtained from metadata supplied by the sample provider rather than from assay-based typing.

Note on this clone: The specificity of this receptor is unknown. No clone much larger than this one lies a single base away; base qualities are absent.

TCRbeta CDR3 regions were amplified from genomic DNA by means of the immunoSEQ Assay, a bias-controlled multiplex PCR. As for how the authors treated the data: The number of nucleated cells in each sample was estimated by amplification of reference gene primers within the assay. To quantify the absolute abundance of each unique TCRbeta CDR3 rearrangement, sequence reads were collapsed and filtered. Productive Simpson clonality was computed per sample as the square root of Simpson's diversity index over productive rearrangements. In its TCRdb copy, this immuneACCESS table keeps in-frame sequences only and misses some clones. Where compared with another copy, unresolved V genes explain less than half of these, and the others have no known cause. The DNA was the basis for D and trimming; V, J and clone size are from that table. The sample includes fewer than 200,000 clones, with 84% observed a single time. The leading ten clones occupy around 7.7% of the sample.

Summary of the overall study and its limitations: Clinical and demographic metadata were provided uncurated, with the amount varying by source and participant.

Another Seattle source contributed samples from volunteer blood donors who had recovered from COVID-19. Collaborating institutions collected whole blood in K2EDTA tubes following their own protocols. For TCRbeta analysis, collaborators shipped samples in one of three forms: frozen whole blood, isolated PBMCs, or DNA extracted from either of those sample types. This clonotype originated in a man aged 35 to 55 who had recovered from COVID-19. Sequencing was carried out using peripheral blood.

The CDR3 region: CASSSAGNYGYTF. The nucleotide sequence reads TGTGCCAGCAGCTCGGCGGGAAACTATGGCTACACCTTC. Here the chain combines TRBV5-4 and TRBJ1-2; no D gene is confidently identified. The CDR3 starts with the cysteine, ends with the phenylalanine, and has 13 residues. CDR3 DNA is the only sequence kept; it has 39 bases, read in frame from the first base. CDR1 and CDR2, looked up from the germline V gene (reference sequence), are SGHNT and YYREEE. V sheds 3 bases and J sheds 2 bases, leaving 8 bases between their ends.